These 9 T cell receptor beta chains came from one sample sequenced in a study of blood T cell repertoires in COVID-19. Only in-frame clones appear in the TCRdb table, and some are missing; sequencing was by immunoSEQ multiplex PCR. Of about 340,000 clones in the sample, around 88% were seen once. The sequencing sample was made of peripheral blood. Source of these receptors: a young man with active or convalescent COVID-19.

This clone appeared many times. The rearrangement links TRBV9 to TRBJ2-5; 14 bases are a match to TRBD2. The CDR3 runs 19 residues. Germline V CDR1 and CDR2: SGDLS, YYNGEE. Trimming took 3 bases from V and 0 from J; bases not matched to a gene: 10. The CDR3 region is CASSASGTSGGPYQETQYF. In DNA form, the CDR3 reads TGTGCCAGCAGCGCTTCCGGGACTAGCGGGGGACCCTACCAAGAGACCCAGTACTTC.

This chain uses TRBV4-3 with TRBJ1-1; D is undetermined. Germline CDR1 and CDR2: LGHNA and YSLEER. V dropped 0 bases and J dropped 1 base, with 9 bases sitting between them. This CDR3 contains 15 residues. The CDR3 region is CASSQELSQNTEAFF. CDR3 in DNA: TGCGCCAGCAGCCAAGAACTGTCCCAGAACACTGAAGCTTTCTTT.

The rearrangement uses TRBV19 and TRBJ1-5; 7 bases agree with TRBD1. This CDR3 region has 13 residues. Germline lookup yields CDR1 LNHDA and CDR2 SQIVND (reference sequence). J lost 2 bases, V lost 5 bases, and 0 bases had no gene match. In DNA form, the CDR3 reads TGTGCCAGTAGTGACAGGGGCAATCAGCCCCAGCATTTT. As protein: CASSDRGNQPQHF.

The rearrangement uses TRBV29-1 and TRBJ1-1; a possible D gene is TRBD1 (6 bases). Trimming left V 5 bases short and J 6 bases short, with 16 bases between. This CDR3 is 13 amino acids long. From germline, CDR1 is SQVTM and CDR2 ANQGSEA. The CDR3 loop is CSVRTGMGAEAFF. The CDR3 DNA is TGCAGCGTTAGAACAGGGATGGGAGCTGAAGCTTTCTTT.

The chain uses TRBV2 and TRBJ1-4; maybe TRBD1 (6 bases). V gave up 5 bases and J gave up 6 bases, with 16 bases separating them. The CDR3 is 15 residues long. The germline V gene has CDR1 SNHLY and CDR2 FYNNEI. This chain's CDR3 is CASSFLQGRDEKLFF. The CDR3, as DNA: TGTGCCAGCAGTTTTTTACAGGGAAGGGATGAAAAACTGTTTTTT. The entire variable domain, with the rest obtained from reference TRBV2 and TRBJ1-4, is as follows: EPEVTQTPSHQVTQMGQEVILRCVPISNHLYFYWYRQILGQKVEFLVSFYNNEISEKSEIFDDQFSVERPDGSNFTLKIRSTKLEDSAMYFCASSFLQGRDEKLFFGSGTQLSVL.

The chain employs TRBV20-1 and TRBJ2-3, with a tentative D call TRBD1 (5 bases). This CDR3 region has 14 residues. Per germline, CDR1 DFQATT and CDR2 SNEGSKA (reference sequence). Trimming took 3 bases from V and 5 from J, leaving 15 bases between them. The CDR3 sequence is CSASDSPLLDTQYF. The CDR3 coding sequence is TGCAGTGCTAGTGACAGTCCCCTTTTAGATACGCAGTATTTT.

The rearrangement joins TRBV27 to TRBJ1-5, with D possibly TRBD1 on 5 matching bases. CDR3 length equals 13 residues. Germline CDR1 and CDR2: MNHEY and SMNVEV (reference sequence). V lost 8 bases and J lost 9, with 17 bases in between. The CDR3, as DNA: TGTGCCAGCGGGACTTGGGCAAGGGGGCCCCAGCATTTT. Translation: CASGTWARGPQHF.

This rearrangement joins TRBV29-1 to TRBJ2-7; 9 positions match TRBD1. Germline CDR1 SQVTM, CDR2 ANQGSEA. The length of the CDR3 is 16 residues. V dropped 4 bases and J dropped 3; count of bases not matched to a gene: 13. CDR3 sequence (DNA): TGCAGCGTTGCGAGCGCCTACCCGGGACAGGGCTACGAGCAGTACTTC. Translating gives CSVASAYPGQGYEQYF.

This chain joins TRBV25-1 and TRBJ2-3; TRBD2 aligns across 9 bases. The ends lost 8 bases at V and 5 bases at J; junction bases unmatched: 8. Germline CDR1 MGHDK, CDR2 SYGVNS. The CDR3 sequence is 14 residues long. The CDR3 protein is CASGGSGREDTQYF. The CDR3 nucleotides are TGTGCCAGCGGAGGTAGCGGGAGAGAAGATACGCAGTATTTT.